Here is one T cell receptor (beta chain) with its context. Its antigen is as yet unknown. Tregs were sorted as CD4+CD25+CD127-/low cells. Semi-nested PCR with Nested Universal Primer A followed constant-region reverse priming of full-length variable regions. TCRdb itself ran the 5' RACE reads through MiXCR, one entry per CDR3 protein. The sample records roughly 9,900 distinct CDR3 sequences, approximately 31% being singletons. Germline V CDR1 and CDR2: MGHRA, YSYEKL. Trimming cost V 1 base and J 3 bases, with 9 bases left between them. This CDR3 region has 14 residues. General study results and limits: Tumor-infiltrating Treg TCR alpha and beta sequences overlapped most with tumor naive CD4+ T cells, then blood naive.

The V call is TRBV4-1, the J call TRBJ2-5; no clear D. The sequence was collected from a female donor with breast cancer. Specimen: Tregs sorted from blood. Written as DNA, the CDR3 is TGCGCCAGCAGCCAAGCTGGCGGAGAAGAGACCCAGTACTTC. This gives the protein CASSQAGGEETQYF.